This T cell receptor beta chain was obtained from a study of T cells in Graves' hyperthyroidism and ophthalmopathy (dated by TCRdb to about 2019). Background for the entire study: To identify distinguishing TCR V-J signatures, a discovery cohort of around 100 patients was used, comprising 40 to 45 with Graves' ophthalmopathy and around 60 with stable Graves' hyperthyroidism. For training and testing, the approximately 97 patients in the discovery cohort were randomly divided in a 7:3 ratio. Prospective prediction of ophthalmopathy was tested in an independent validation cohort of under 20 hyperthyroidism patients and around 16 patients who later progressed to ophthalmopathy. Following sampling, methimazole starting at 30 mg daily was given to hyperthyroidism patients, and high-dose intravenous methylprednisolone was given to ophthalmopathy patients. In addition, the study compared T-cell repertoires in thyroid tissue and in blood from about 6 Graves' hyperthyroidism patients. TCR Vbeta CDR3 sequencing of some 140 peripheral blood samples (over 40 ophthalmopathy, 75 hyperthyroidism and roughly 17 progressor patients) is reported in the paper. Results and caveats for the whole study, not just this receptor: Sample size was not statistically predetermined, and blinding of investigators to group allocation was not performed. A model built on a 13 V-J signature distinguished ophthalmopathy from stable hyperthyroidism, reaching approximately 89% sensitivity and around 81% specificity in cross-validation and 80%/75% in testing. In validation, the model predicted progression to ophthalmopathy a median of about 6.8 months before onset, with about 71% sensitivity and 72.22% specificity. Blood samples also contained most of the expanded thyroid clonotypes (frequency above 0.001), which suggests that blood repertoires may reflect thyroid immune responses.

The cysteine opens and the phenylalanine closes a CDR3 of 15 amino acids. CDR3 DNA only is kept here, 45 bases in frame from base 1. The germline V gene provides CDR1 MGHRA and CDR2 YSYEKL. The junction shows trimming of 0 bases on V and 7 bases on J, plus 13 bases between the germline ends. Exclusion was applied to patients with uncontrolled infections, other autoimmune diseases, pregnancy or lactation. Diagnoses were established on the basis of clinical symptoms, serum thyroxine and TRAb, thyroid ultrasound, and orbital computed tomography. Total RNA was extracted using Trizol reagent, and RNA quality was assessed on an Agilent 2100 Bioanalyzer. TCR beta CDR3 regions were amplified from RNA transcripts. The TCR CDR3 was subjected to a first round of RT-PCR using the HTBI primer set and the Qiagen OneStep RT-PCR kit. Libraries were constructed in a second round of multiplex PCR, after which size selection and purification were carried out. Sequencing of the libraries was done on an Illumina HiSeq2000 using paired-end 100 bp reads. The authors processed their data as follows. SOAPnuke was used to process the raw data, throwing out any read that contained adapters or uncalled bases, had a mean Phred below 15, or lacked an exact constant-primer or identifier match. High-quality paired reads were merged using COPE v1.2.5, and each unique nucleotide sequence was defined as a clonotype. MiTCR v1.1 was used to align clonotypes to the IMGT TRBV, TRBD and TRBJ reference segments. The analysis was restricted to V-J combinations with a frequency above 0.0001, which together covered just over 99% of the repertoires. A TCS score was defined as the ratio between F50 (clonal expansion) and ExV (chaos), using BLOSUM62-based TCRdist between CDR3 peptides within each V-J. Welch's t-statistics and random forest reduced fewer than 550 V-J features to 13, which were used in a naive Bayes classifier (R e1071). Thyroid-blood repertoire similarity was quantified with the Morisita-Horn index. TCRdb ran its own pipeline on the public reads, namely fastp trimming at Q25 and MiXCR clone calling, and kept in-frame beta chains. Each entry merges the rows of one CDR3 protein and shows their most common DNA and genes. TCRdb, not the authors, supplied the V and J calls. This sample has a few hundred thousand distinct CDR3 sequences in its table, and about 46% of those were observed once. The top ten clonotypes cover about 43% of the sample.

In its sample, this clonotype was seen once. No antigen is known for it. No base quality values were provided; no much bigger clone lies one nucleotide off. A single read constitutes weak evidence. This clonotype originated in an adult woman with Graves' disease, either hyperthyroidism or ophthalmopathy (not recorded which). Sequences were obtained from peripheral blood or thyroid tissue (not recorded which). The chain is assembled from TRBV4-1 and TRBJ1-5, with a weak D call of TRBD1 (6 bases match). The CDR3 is CASSQDSGGEQPQHF. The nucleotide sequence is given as TGCGCCAGCAGCCAAGATTCGGGGGGCGAGCAGCCCCAGCATTTT.